Listed here are 20 T cell receptor beta chains from one sample, sequenced in a study of blood T cells in healthy people across ages. A second PCR of about 7 to 11 cycles used a sample-barcoded 5' primer and a J-beta primer mix. MiXCR was run by TCRdb on the 5' RACE reads, yielding one entry per CDR3 protein. The repertoire consists of roughly 700,000 distinct CDR3 sequences, with about 25% occurring once and the leading ten covering 9.4%. This sample was also put to use in a study of T cells of mothers and their children.

Sequencing used blood. Source of these receptors: a boy aged 5 to 17 in good health.

The V and J genes are TRBV29-1 and TRBJ2-7; D may match TRBD1 or TRBD2 (5 bases each). Trimming removed 0 bases at V and 5 bases at J, with 14 bases between. From germline, CDR1 is SQVTM and CDR2 ANQGSEA. The CDR3 covers 14 residues. The CDR3 region is CSVEDLRGTNEQYF. Here the CDR3 DNA reads TGCAGCGTTGAAGATCTTCGGGGCACGAACGAGCAGTACTTC.

The chain carries TRBV5-4 and TRBJ2-2; tentatively, D is TRBD2 (6 bases). The CDR3 extends over 14 amino acids. Germline V gene sequence: CDR1 SGHNT, CDR2 YYREEE (reference sequence). V dropped 7 bases and J dropped 4 bases, with 14 bases sitting between them. CDR3 in DNA: TGTGCCAGCGGGGCAGGAGGGGTCACCGGGGAGCTGTTTTTT. This sequence encodes CASGAGGVTGELFF. The complete variable domain, with remaining parts taken from reference TRBV5-4 and TRBJ2-2, reads ETGVTQSPTHLIKTRGQQVTLRCSSQSGHNTVSWYQQALGQGPQFIFQYYREEENGRGNFPPRFSGLQFPNYSSELNVNALELDDSALYLCASGAGGVTGELFFGEGSRLTVL.

This clonotype was seen only a few times. This chain uses TRBV7-9 with TRBJ2-2; 8 bases align to TRBD2. The CDR3 extends over 17 amino acids. Germline-derived CDR1 and CDR2 are SEHNR and FQNEAQ (reference sequence). The V and J ends lost 5 bases and 2 bases, in that order; junction bases with no gene match: 10. The CDR3, as DNA: TGTGCCAGCAGCCCTCCCGGACTAGCAGAAAACACCGGGGAGCTGTTTTTT. Translated: CASSPPGLAENTGELFF.

V usage is TRBV11-2 and J usage is TRBJ2-5; D is undetermined. The J call is in doubt because the DNA end fits TRBJ2-1 better. The CDR3 loop spans 12 amino acids. Germline V lookup: CDR1 SGHAT, CDR2 FQNNGV. The CDR3 DNA is TGTGCCAGCAGCCCCCTAGTGGGGGAGCAGTTCTTC. Protein sequence: CASSPLVGEQFF.

The chain couples TRBV4-1 to TRBJ2-3; D ambiguous. CDR1 MGHRA and CDR2 YSYEKL come from the germline V gene. V lost 4 bases and J 10 bases, leaving 12 bases between the germline ends. The CDR3 length is 12 residues. The CDR3, as DNA: TGCGCCAGCAGCCCCCCCGGCCAGGCGCAGTATTTT. It is translated as CASSPPGQAQYF.

V and J are TRBV5-4 and TRBJ2-5; 7 bases are a match to TRBD1. The J call may be mistaken, given a closer DNA end match to TRBJ2-7. This CDR3 comprises 15 residues. CDR1 SGHNT and CDR2 YYREEE come from the germline V gene (reference sequence). CDR3 amino acids: CASSLEQGLAYEQYF. Here the CDR3 DNA reads TGTGCCAGCAGCTTGGAACAGGGGCTGGCCTACGAGCAGTACTTC.

Here the CDR3 reads CASSATQSSYEQYF. The CDR3 DNA reads TGTGCCAGCAGTGCCACACAGAGCTCCTACGAGCAGTACTTC. J is TRBJ2-7 and V is TRBV25-1; D unclear. The ends were cut back, 4 bases at V and 0 bases at J, with 10 bases in the middle. Germline-derived CDR1 and CDR2 are MGHDK and SYGVNS. The CDR3 loop spans 14 amino acids.

The chain combines TRBV5-5 with TRBJ1-1; TRBD1 matches at 7 bases. With 3 bases clipped from V and 0 bases from J, the junction kept 5 bases outside the gene matches. Germline loops: CDR1 SGHKS, CDR2 YYEKEE (reference sequence). The CDR3 has 15 amino acids. Here the CDR3 DNA reads TGTGCCAGCAGCTCTCCGGGACAGATGAACACTGAAGCTTTCTTT. Protein sequence: CASSSPGQMNTEAFF.

This rearrangement joins TRBV3-1 to TRBJ2-7; D ambiguous. Deletions cut 6 bases from V and 9 bases from J, with 15 bases between. CDR3 length: 12 amino acids. CDR1 and CDR2 from the germline V gene are LGHDT and YNNKEL (reference sequence). This CDR3 is CASSSTPLGQYF. As DNA, the CDR3 is TGTGCCAGCAGTTCGACACCTCTGGGGCAGTACTTC.

The CDR3 coding sequence is TGTGCCAGCACCGTCGACAGGGGCGGTGAAGCTTTCTTT. This sequence encodes CASTVDRGGEAFF. The rearrangement joins TRBV5-5 to TRBJ1-1; 8 bases map to TRBD1. Germline CDR1 SGHKS, CDR2 YYEKEE (reference sequence). This CDR3 comprises 13 residues. With V trimmed by 6 bases and J by 7 bases, 8 bases remained unmatched.

The rearrangement uses TRBV6-2 or TRBV6-3 and TRBJ2-6; D remains ambiguous. The CDR3 is 15 amino acids. The germline CDR1 and CDR2 sequences are MNHEY and SVGEGT. V was cut by 2 bases and J by 1 base, with 6 bases left in between. CDR3 region: CASSYQYSGANVLTF. The CDR3 nucleotides read TGTGCCAGCAGTTACCAATATTCTGGGGCCAACGTCCTGACTTTC.

This clonotype was observed once. The J gene is TRBJ2-5, the V gene TRBV29-1, with TRBD2 matching 11 bases. Germline CDR1 SQVTM, CDR2 ANQGSEA. The CDR3 sequence is 16 residues long. The junction had 10 bases not matched to a gene; V was cut back by 5 bases and J by 2 bases. Here the CDR3 DNA reads TGCAGCGTTCCTAGCGGGAGGCCCCCCCTGCAAGAGACCCAGTACTTC. It yields the protein CSVPSGRPPLQETQYF.

For this clonotype: One junction end disagrees with the germline gene, perhaps due to a read error. The rearrangement joins TRBV6-2 or TRBV6-3 to TRBJ1-6, with a weak D call TRBD1 (6 bases). Per the germline V gene, CDR1 is MNHEY and CDR2 is SVGEGT. There are 14 residues in the CDR3. CDR3 amino acids: CANSYGPGDSPLHF. CDR3 DNA sequence: TGTGCCAACAGTTATGGGCCAGGGGATTCACCCCTCCACTTT.

The V call is TRBV7-2, the J call TRBJ1-5; 7 bases align to TRBD1. Germline V lookup: CDR1 SGHTA, CDR2 FQGNSA. CDR3 length: 15 residues. J lost 7 bases, V lost 5 bases, and 11 bases had no gene match. The CDR3 DNA sequence: TGTGCCAGCAGCCCCACAGGGGTACCGCGACAGCCCCAGCATTTT. Amino acids: CASSPTGVPRQPQHF.

The CDR3 loop is CASSPGGHYEQYF. CDR3 DNA sequence: TGCGCCAGCAGCCCCGGAGGGCACTACGAGCAGTACTTC. V gene TRBV4-1 combines with J gene TRBJ2-7; possibly TRBD2 for D (6 bases). The germline V gene has CDR1 MGHRA and CDR2 YSYEKL. V was shortened by 4 bases and J by 3 bases, with 10 bases between the two germline ends. The CDR3 consists of 13 residues.

The rearrangement joins TRBV15 to TRBJ1-4; 7 positions match TRBD1. J was trimmed by 5 bases and V by 1 base; bases with no gene match: 1. In germline, CDR1 is LNHNV, CDR2 YYDKDF (reference sequence). This CDR3 contains 14 residues. The CDR3 sequence is CATSRGQGNEKLFF. In DNA, the CDR3 is TGTGCCACCAGCAGAGGACAGGGAAATGAAAAACTGTTTTTT.

This chain joins TRBV25-1 and TRBJ2-4; D uncertain. CDR1 and CDR2 (germline): MGHDK, SYGVNS. V was shortened by 6 bases and J by 0 bases, with 12 bases between the two germline ends. There are 15 residues in the CDR3. The CDR3 DNA is TGTGCCAGCAGCGACAAGACGGTAGCCAAAAACATTCAGTACTTC. It yields the protein CASSDKTVAKNIQYF.

The chain employs TRBV4-3 and TRBJ2-7; D might be TRBD2 (5 bases). CDR1 LGHNA and CDR2 YSLEER come from the germline V gene. V lost 0 bases, J lost 2 bases, and 11 bases lay in between. The CDR3 runs to 15 residues. The CDR3 DNA reads as TGCGCCAGCAGCCAAGAAGAGGGCGGCACCTACGAGCAGTACTTC. Translation gives CASSQEEGGTYEQYF.

This clonotype was seen ten or more times. The rearrangement uses TRBV3-1 and TRBJ2-5; TRBD2 aligns across 8 bases. The end of the DNA is better explained by TRBJ2-1, so the J call may be wrong. This CDR3 spans 14 amino acids. Germline V gene lookup returns CDR1 LGHDT and CDR2 YNNKEL (reference sequence). CDR3 DNA: TGTGCCAGCAGCCATAGCGGGACTTACAATGAGCAGTTCTTC. It translates to CASSHSGTYNEQFF.

The chain couples TRBV9 to TRBJ2-1, with 10 nucleotides matching TRBD2. V lost 1 base, J lost 0 bases, and 7 bases stayed unmatched. Looked up from germline, CDR1 is SGDLS and CDR2 is YYNGEE. CDR3 length: 18 amino acids. CDR3 bases: TGTGCCAGCAGCGTACAAGCGGGGGGGCCGGCCTCCTACAATGAGCAGTTCTTC. This codes for CASSVQAGGPASYNEQFF. The whole variable domain, filled in from reference TRBV9 and TRBJ2-1, reads DSGVTQTPKHLITATGQRVTLRCSPRSGDLSVYWYQQSLDQGLQFLIQYYNGEERAKGNILERFSAQQFPDLHSELNLSSLELGDSALYFCASSVQAGGPASYNEQFFGPGTRLTVL.